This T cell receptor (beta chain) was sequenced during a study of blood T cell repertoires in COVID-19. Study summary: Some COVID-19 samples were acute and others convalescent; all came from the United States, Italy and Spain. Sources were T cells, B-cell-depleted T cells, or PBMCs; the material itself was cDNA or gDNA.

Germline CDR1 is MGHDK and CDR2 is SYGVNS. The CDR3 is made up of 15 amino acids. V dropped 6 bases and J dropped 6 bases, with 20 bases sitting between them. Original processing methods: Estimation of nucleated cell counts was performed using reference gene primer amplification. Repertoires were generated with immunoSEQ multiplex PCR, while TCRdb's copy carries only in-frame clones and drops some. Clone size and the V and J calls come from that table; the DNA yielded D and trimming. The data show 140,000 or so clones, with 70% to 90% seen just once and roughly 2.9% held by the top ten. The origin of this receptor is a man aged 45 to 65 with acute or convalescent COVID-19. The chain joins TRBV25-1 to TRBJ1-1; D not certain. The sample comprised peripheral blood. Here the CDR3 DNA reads TGTGCCAGCAGCACTCCCCCGGGGATTAGGCCTGAAGCTTTCTTT. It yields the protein CASSTPPGIRPEAFF. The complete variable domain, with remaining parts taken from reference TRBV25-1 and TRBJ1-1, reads EADIYQTPRYLVIGTGKKITLECSQTMGHDKMYWYQQDPGMELHLIHYSYGVNSTEKGDLSSESTVSRIRTEHFPLTLESARPSHTSQYLCASSTPPGIRPEAFFGQGTRLTVV.